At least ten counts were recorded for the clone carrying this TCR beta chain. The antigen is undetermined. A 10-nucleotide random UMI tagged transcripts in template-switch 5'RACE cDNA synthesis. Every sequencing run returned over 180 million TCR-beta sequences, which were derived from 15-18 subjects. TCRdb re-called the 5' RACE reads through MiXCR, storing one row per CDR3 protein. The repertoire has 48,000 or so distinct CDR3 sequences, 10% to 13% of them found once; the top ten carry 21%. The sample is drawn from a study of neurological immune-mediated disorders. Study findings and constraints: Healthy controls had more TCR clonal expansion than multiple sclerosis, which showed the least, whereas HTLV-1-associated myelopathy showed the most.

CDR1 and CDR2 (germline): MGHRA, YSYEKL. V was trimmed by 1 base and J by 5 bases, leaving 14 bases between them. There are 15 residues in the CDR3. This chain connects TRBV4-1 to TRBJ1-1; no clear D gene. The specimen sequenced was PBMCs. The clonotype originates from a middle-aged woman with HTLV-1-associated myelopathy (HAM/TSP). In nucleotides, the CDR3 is TGCGCCAGCAGCCAAGTTGGCAGCCCAAGGACTGAAGCTTTCTTT. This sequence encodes CASSQVGSPRTEAFF.